This entry concerns a single T cell receptor (beta chain). It has no known antigen specificity. No much larger clonotype is one base removed from it; base qualities were not supplied. The germline V gene gives CDR1 as MDHEN and CDR2 as SYDVKM. The CDR3 runs 17 residues from the cysteine to the phenylalanine. The CDR3 DNA has 51 bases and is translated from base 1. V lost 6 bases and J lost 0 bases; the stretch between them is 20 bases long. TCR beta CDR3 regions were amplified from RNA transcripts. For the first round of RT-PCR on the TCR CDR3, the HTBI primer set was used together with the Qiagen OneStep RT-PCR kit. Libraries were constructed in a second round of multiplex PCR, after which size selection and purification were performed. Libraries were sequenced paired-end with 100 bp reads on an Illumina HiSeq2000. The authors' analysis ran thus. SOAPnuke was used to process the raw data, throwing out any read that contained adapters or uncalled bases, had a mean Phred below 15, or lacked an exact constant-primer or identifier match. COPE v1.2.5 was used to merge the high-quality paired reads, and each unique nucleotide sequence was defined as a clonotype. MiTCR v1.1 was used to align clonotypes to the IMGT TRBV, TRBD and TRBJ reference segments. Analysis was restricted to V-J combinations with a frequency above 0.0001, which covered roughly 99% of repertoires. A TCS score was defined as the ratio between F50 (clonal expansion) and ExV (chaos), using BLOSUM62-based TCRdist between CDR3 peptides within each V-J. Welch's t-statistics and random forest reduced approximately 520 V-J features to 10 to 15, which were used in a naive Bayes classifier (R e1071). TCRdb reprocessed the public reads (quality trimming at Q25 with fastp, clone calling with MiXCR) and kept in-frame beta chains. Each entry is one CDR3 protein sequence, shown with its most common DNA and genes. For this entry, the V and J calls and clone size follow TCRdb and not the study's own pipeline. This sample lists under 450,000 distinct CDR3 sequences; around 14% were detected once. Roughly an eighth of the sample is held by the ten biggest clonotypes.

Graves' hyperthyroidism was defined as stable when no progression to ophthalmopathy occurred over 18 months of follow-up. Hyperthyroidism patients were aged 18 to 65 years and newly diagnosed, with disease duration of less than 2 months. The study excluded patients with uncontrolled infections, other autoimmune diseases, pregnancy or lactation. Diagnoses were based on clinical symptoms, serum thyroxine and TRAb, thyroid ultrasound and orbital computed tomography. PBMCs were separated from about 10 ml of fresh peripheral blood using Ficoll-Paque density gradient centrifugation. Trizol reagent was used to extract total RNA, and RNA quality was then checked on an Agilent 2100 Bioanalyzer. This sample was taken from a study of T cells in Graves' hyperthyroidism and ophthalmopathy (dated by TCRdb to between 2018 and 2020). Study-level background: Peripheral blood samples were taken at the time of initial diagnosis, prior to any treatment. A discovery cohort of around 98 patients, approximately 44 with Graves' ophthalmopathy and 57 with stable Graves' hyperthyroidism, was used to find distinguishing TCR V-J signatures. Whether ophthalmopathy could be predicted prospectively was tested in an independent validation cohort made up of under 20 hyperthyroidism patients plus 17 patients who later progressed to ophthalmopathy. The 75 to 100 discovery patients were randomly divided into training and test sets at a 7:3 ratio. In addition, the study compared T-cell repertoires in thyroid tissue and in blood from 6 or 7 Graves' hyperthyroidism patients. After sampling, hyperthyroidism patients received methimazole starting at 30 mg daily, and ophthalmopathy patients received high-dose intravenous methylprednisolone. According to the paper, TCR Vbeta CDR3 sequencing was carried out on around 140 peripheral blood samples, which came from approximately 41 ophthalmopathy, 80 or so hyperthyroidism and roughly 17 progressor patients.

The study at large found these results: Sample size was not statistically predetermined, and investigators were not blinded to group allocation. Most expanded thyroid clonotypes (frequency above 0.001) were also found in blood, which suggests that blood repertoires may mirror thyroid immune responses. Ophthalmopathy was separated from stable hyperthyroidism by a 13 V-J signature model, with approximately 90% sensitivity and roughly 84% specificity obtained in cross-validation and 80%/75% obtained in testing. In validation, the model predicted progression to ophthalmopathy a median of approximately 6.6 months before onset, with about 67% sensitivity and roughly 72% specificity.

The chain couples TRBV28 to TRBJ1-1; TRBD1 is a weak D gene call, 6 bases matching. Material: blood. This TCR was sampled from a woman younger than 30 with Graves' hyperthyroidism. The DNA reads TGTGCCAGCAGCTTCTCGAAACAGGGAGCGGTGAACACTGAAGCTTTCTTT. It specifies CASSFSKQGAVNTEAFF.